This T cell receptor beta chain derives from a study of blood T cell repertoires in COVID-19. Original processing methods: Counts of nucleated cells, estimated from reference gene primer amplification, were obtained. Assay used: immunoSEQ multiplex PCR; TCRdb lists only in-frame clones, some missing. D and trimming were read from the DNA, whereas the V and J calls and clone size are those reported in that table. Among 35,000 to 40,000 clones listed, about 84% were seen once. The germline V gene has CDR1 SGHTA and CDR2 FQGNSA. The V gene end was trimmed by 4 bases and the J gene end by 9 bases; junction bases not matched to a gene: 13. The CDR3 contains 17 residues.

The receptor's source is an elderly man with active or convalescent COVID-19. The chain is built from TRBV7-2 and TRBJ2-1, with 12 positions matching TRBD2. The sequencing input was peripheral blood. CDR3 amino acids: CASSSSSGRAVRGEQFF. CDR3 coding DNA: TGTGCCAGCAGCTCGTCTAGCGGGAGGGCCGTTCGGGGTGAGCAGTTCTTC.